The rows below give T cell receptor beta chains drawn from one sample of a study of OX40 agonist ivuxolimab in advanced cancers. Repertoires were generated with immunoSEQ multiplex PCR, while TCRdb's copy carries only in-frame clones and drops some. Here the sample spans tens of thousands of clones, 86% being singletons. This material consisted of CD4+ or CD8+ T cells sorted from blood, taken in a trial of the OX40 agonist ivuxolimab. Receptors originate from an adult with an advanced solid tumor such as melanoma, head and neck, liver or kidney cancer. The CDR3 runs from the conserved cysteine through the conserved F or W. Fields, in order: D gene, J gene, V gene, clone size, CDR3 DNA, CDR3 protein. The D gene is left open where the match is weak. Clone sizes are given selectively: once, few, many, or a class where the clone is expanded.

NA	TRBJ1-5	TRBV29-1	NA	TGCAGCGTTGAAAGATTAGGGCCAGGGTCTCAGCCCCAGCATTTT	CSVERLGPGSQPQHF
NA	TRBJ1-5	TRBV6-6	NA	TGTGCCAGCAGTCTGGGGACACTAGGCGATCAGCCCCAGCATTTT	CASSLGTLGDQPQHF
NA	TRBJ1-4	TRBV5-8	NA	TGTGCCAGCGCTAAGTTGCGGTTGGGGAGCGGGGCTAATGAAAAACTGTTTTTT	CASAKLRLGSGANEKLFF
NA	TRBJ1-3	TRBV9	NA	TGTGCCAGCAGGGATAGAACGAACACCATATATTTT	CASRDRTNTIYF
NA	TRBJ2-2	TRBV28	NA	TGTGCCAGCAGTTTATATCTTTGGGGCGGACAGCGAAACACCGGGGAGCTGTTTTTT	CASSLYLWGGQRNTGELFF
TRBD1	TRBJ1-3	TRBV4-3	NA	TGCGCCAGCAGCCCCCGGGACAGGGGCTCTGGAAACACCATATATTTT	CASSPRDRGSGNTIYF
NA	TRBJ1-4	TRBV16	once	TGTGCCAGCAGCCGCGTGGGGTTATTGGCTAATGAAAAACTGTTTTTT	CASSRVGLLANEKLFF
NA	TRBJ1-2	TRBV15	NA	TGTGCCACCAGCAGACCTAACACAGGAGGTGGCTACACCTTC	CATSRPNTGGGYTF
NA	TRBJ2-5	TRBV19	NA	TGTGCCAGTAGTATAGCTACAATGGGTCAAGAGACCCAGTACTTC	CASSIATMGQETQYF
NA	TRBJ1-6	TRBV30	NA	TGTGCTTTTCACCGGGAGGTAAATTCACCCCTCCACTTT	CAFHREVNSPLHF
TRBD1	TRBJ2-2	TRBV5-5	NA	TGTGCCAGCAGCCACACCCTGGACAGGGTGGAAACCGGGGAGCTGTTTTTT	CASSHTLDRVETGELFF
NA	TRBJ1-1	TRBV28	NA	TGTGCCAGCAGTTTAGGGGGTCTGAACACTGAAGCTTTCTTT	CASSLGGLNTEAFF
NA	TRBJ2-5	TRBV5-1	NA	TGCGCCAGCAGCTTGGCTGGGGGCCCCGGGGCAGAGACCCAGTACTTC	CASSLAGGPGAETQYF
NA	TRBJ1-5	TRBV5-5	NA	TGTGCCAGCACCAGCCGGGCCGATAGCAATCAGCCCCAGCATTTT	CASTSRADSNQPQHF
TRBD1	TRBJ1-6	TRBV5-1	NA	TGCGCCAGCAGCTTGGGGGACAGGGGGTATAACTTTAATTCACCCCTCCACTTT	CASSLGDRGYNFNSPLHF
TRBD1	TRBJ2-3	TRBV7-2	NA	TGTGCCAGCAGCTTGGAACAGGGGGATACGCAGTATTTT	CASSLEQGDTQYF
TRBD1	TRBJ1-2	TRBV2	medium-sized	TGTGCCAGCATTATACGACAGGGCAACTATGGCTACACCTTC	CASIIRQGNYGYTF
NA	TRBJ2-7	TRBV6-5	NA	TGTGCCAGCAGTTCGCCTTTGGGGTACGAGCAGTACTTC	CASSSPLGYEQYF
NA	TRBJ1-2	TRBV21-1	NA	TGTGCCAGCAGCGCTAGACTGTACGGAGGCTATGGCTACACCTTC	CASSARLYGGYGYTF
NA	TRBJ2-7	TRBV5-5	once	TGTGCCAGCAGCCGCATGGGGGGCCCTAGCTCCTACGAGCAGTACTTC	CASSRMGGPSSYEQYF
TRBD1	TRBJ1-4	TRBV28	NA	TGTGCCAGCATTGAGCCGGGACAGGGGGGTGAAAAACTGTTTTTT	CASIEPGQGGEKLFF
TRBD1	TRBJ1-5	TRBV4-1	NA	TGCGCCAGCAGCCAAGTCACCGGGACAGGACTTCAGCCCCAGCATTTT	CASSQVTGTGLQPQHF
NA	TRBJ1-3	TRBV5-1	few	TGCGCCAGCAGCCCTCAAGGAGGCGACACCATATATTTT	CASSPQGGDTIYF
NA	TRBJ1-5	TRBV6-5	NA	TGTGCCAGCAGCAACGGGCCGGGGAACAATCAGCCCCAGCATTTT	CASSNGPGNNQPQHF
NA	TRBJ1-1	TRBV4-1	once	TGCGCCAGCAGCCAGACCCCCCCGGCCGCACTGAACACTGAAGCTTTCTTT	CASSQTPPAALNTEAFF
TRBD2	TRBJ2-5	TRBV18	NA	TGTGCCAGCTCATCCGGGACTAGCGGGAGTGGAGAGACCCAGTACTTC	CASSSGTSGSGETQYF
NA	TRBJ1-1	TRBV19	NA	TGTGCCAGTCGTAGCACTGAAGCTTTCTTT	CASRSTEAFF
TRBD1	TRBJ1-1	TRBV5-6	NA	TGTGCCAGCAGCCCGGGATGGGGACAGTTGAACACTGAAGCTTTCTTT	CASSPGWGQLNTEAFF
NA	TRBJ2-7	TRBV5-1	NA	TGCGCCAGCACCAAAAGGGGCGGGTGGGTTTACTTC	CASTKRGGWVYF
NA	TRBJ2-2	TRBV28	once	TGTGCCAGCAGTTTATTTGGGACACCGAACACCGGGGAGCTGTTTTTT	CASSLFGTPNTGELFF
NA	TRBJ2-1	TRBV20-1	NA	TGCAGTGCTAGTGTTAAGAATGAGCAGTTCTTC	CSASVKNEQFF
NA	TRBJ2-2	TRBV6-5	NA	TGTGCCAGCAGTTACTCGGAGGCCGGGGAGCTGTTTTTT	CASSYSEAGELFF
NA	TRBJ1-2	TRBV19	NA	TGTGCCAGTAGCTCCCAGGGTTACTATGGCTACACCTTC	CASSSQGYYGYTF
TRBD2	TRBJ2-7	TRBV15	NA	TGTGCCACCAGCAGAGAGCTCAAGCGGGGGGTTACTTACGAGCAGTACTTC	CATSRELKRGVTYEQYF
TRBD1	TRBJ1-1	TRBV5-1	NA	TGCGCCAGCAGCCACAGGGGCGGGATGAACACTGAAGCTTTCTTT	CASSHRGGMNTEAFF
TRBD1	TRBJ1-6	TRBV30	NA	TGTGCCTGGAGGGGACAGAAGTTTTCACCCCTCCACTTT	CAWRGQKFSPLHF
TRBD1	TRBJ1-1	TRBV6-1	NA	TGTGCCAGCAGGGAGACACAGGGGGCGGCCACTGAAGCTTTCTTT	CASRETQGAATEAFF
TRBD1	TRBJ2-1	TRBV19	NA	TGTGCCAGTAGTATCGACAGGGGCCGCACTGGGAATGAGCAGTTCTTC	CASSIDRGRTGNEQFF
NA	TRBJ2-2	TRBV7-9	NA	TGTGCCAGCTCGACAGCCTTAAACACCGGGGAGCTGTTTTTT	CASSTALNTGELFF
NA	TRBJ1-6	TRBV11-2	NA	TGTGCCAGCAGCTTAGAGGTGGCTGGGTCACCCCTCCACTTT	CASSLEVAGSPLHF
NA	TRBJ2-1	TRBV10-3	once	TGTGCCATCAGTGAGGGGGGGACACTACTCGGTGAGCAGTTCTTC	CAISEGGTLLGEQFF
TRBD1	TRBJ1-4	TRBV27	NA	TGTGCCAGCAGTTTGTCCGGGACAGGGGGCCCGGTACAAAAACTGTTTTTT	CASSLSGTGGPVQKLFF
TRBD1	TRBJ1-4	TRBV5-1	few	TGCGCCAGCAGCCGGACAGGGGGCGACGGTAATGAAAAACTGTTTTTT	CASSRTGGDGNEKLFF
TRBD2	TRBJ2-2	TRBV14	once	TGTGCCAGCAGCCGGACTAGGTTCGACACCGGGGAGCTGTTTTTT	CASSRTRFDTGELFF
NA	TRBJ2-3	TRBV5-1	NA	TGCGCCAGTTCCCGGGCGGGGAGGTGGACAGATACGCAGTATTTT	CASSRAGRWTDTQYF
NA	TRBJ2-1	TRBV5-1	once	TGCGCCAGCAGTGGAGGGAGCTCCTACAATGAGCAGTTCTTC	CASSGGSSYNEQFF
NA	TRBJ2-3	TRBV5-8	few	TGTGCCAGCCTCAGGGGCACAGATACGCAGTATTTT	CASLRGTDTQYF
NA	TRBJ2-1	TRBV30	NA	TGTGCCTGGAGTTGGGGCCGGAGCGCTGCCAATGAGCAGTTCTTC	CAWSWGRSAANEQFF
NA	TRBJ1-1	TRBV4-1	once	TGCGCCAGCAGCCTCGTCCGGACAGAGCCCACTGAAGCTTTCTTT	CASSLVRTEPTEAFF
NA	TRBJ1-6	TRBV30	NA	TGTGCCTGGATCGCCGATTATAATTCACCCCTCCACTTT	CAWIADYNSPLHF